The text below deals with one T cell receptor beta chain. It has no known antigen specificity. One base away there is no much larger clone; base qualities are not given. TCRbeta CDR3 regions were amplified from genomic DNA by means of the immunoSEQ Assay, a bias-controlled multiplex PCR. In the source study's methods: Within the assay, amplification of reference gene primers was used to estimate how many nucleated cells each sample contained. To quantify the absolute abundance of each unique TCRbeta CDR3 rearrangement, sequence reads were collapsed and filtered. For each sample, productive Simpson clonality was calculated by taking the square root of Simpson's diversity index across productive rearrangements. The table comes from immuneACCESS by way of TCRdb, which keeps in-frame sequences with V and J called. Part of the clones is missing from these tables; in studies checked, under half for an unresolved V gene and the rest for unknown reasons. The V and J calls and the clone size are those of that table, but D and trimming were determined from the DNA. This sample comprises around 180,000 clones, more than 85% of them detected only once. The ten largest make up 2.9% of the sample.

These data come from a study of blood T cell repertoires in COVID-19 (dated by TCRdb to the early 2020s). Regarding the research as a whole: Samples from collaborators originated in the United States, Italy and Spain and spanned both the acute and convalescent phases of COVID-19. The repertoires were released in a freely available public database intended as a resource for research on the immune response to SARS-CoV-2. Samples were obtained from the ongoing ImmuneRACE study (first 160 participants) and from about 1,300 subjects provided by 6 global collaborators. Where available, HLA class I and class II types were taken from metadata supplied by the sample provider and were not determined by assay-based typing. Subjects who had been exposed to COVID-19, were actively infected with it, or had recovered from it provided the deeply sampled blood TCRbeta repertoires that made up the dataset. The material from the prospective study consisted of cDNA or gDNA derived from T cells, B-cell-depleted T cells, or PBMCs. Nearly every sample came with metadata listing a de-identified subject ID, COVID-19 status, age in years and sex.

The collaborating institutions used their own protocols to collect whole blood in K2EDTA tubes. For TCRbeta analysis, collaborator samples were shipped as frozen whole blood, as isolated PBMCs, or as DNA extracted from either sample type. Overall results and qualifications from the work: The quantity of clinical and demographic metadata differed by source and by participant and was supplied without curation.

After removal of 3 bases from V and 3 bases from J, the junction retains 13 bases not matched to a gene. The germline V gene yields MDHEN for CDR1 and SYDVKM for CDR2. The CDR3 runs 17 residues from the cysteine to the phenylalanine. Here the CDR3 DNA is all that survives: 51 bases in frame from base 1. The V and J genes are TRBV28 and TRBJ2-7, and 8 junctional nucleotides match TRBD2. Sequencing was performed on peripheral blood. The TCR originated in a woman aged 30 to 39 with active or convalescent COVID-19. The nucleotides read TGTGCCAGCAGTTTTAGCGGGGCCCAACAATACTTCTACGAGCAGTACTTC. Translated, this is CASSFSGAQQYFYEQYF.